The 6 T cell receptor beta chains listed next were all sequenced from one sample in a study of molecular identifiers for immune sequencing clone quantification. TCRdb redid the calling of the PCR reads with MiXCR, one entry per CDR3 protein. The table has about 320,000 distinct CDR3 sequences, 20% to 25% seen once; the top ten hold roughly 0.8%. The sequenced material came from naive CD8+ T cells from blood, with Jurkat cell RNA spiked in. Subset indicated: FACS-sorted CD8+CD4-CCR7+CD45RA+ naive T cells. The receptor source for this set is a human donor in good health. Some libraries in this study had Jurkat cell RNA spiked in.

The rearrangement joins TRBV7-9 to TRBJ2-6, with D hard to call. Between the trimmed V and J ends, which lost 1 base and 0 bases, there was a span of 16 bases. Germline values: CDR1 SEHNR, CDR2 FQNEAQ (reference sequence). The CDR3 is 19 amino acids. The CDR3 bases are TGTGCCAGCAGCTTAGTTTACAGCGATGCCGGCTCTGGGGCCAACGTCCTGACTTTC. It translates to CASSLVYSDAGSGANVLTF.

This clonotype was counted once. Since a much larger clone is just one base distant, this may be a read error. The CDR3 DNA reads as TGCAGCGTTGTTCCCGCGACATATATTACAGATGCGCAGTATTTT. Protein product: CSVVPATYITDAQYF. The J gene is TRBJ2-3, the V gene TRBV29-1; D call uncertain. The CDR3 totals 15 residues. Per germline, CDR1 SQVTM and CDR2 ANQGSEA.

This clonotype was recorded many times. An end of the junction does not agree with germline; a read error may underlie this. The chain recombines TRBV12-3 or TRBV12-4 with TRBJ1-1; D unresolved. The CDR3 consists of 11 residues. Here the CDR3 reads CASSLAKEAFF. The CDR3 region has the DNA TGTGCCAGCAGCTTAGCAAAAGAAGCTTTCTTT.

This clonotype was seen repeatedly, ten times or more. The rearrangement joins TRBV28 to TRBJ1-4, with 9 positions matching TRBD1. The germline gives CDR1 MDHEN, CDR2 SYDVKM. Trimming cost V 5 bases and J 7 bases; bases outside gene matches: 5. The CDR3 has 14 residues. DNA for the CDR3: TGTGCCAGCAGTCAAGACAGGGGGATTGAAAAACTGTTTTTT. Its translation: CASSQDRGIEKLFF.

Turning to this clonotype: Given the absence of the conserved phenylalanine or tryptophan at the CDR3 end, a read error is likely. The chain joins TRBV30 to TRBJ1-1; D is unresolved. The CDR3 contains 13 residues. Germline loops: CDR1 GTSNPN, CDR2 SVGIG (reference sequence). V lost 0 bases and J lost 2, with 7 bases in between. DNA of the CDR3: TGTGCCTGGAGTGTCACCCTTAACACTGAAGCTTTCTCT. Encoded protein: CAWSVTLNTEAFS.

To note about this clonotype: A single base separates this from a much larger clone, so it may be a read error. The chain is built from TRBV7-9 and TRBJ2-5, with D possibly matching TRBD2 (5 bases). CDR3 size: 18 residues. Trimming pared 0 bases from V and 6 bases from J, leaving 23 bases between. Germline V gene sequence: CDR1 SEHNR, CDR2 FQNEAQ (reference sequence). The CDR3 is CASSLAHSSDPEKKTQYF. DNA of the CDR3: TGTGCCAGCAGCTTAGCGCATAGTAGCGACCCAGAGAAAAAGACCCAGTACTTC.